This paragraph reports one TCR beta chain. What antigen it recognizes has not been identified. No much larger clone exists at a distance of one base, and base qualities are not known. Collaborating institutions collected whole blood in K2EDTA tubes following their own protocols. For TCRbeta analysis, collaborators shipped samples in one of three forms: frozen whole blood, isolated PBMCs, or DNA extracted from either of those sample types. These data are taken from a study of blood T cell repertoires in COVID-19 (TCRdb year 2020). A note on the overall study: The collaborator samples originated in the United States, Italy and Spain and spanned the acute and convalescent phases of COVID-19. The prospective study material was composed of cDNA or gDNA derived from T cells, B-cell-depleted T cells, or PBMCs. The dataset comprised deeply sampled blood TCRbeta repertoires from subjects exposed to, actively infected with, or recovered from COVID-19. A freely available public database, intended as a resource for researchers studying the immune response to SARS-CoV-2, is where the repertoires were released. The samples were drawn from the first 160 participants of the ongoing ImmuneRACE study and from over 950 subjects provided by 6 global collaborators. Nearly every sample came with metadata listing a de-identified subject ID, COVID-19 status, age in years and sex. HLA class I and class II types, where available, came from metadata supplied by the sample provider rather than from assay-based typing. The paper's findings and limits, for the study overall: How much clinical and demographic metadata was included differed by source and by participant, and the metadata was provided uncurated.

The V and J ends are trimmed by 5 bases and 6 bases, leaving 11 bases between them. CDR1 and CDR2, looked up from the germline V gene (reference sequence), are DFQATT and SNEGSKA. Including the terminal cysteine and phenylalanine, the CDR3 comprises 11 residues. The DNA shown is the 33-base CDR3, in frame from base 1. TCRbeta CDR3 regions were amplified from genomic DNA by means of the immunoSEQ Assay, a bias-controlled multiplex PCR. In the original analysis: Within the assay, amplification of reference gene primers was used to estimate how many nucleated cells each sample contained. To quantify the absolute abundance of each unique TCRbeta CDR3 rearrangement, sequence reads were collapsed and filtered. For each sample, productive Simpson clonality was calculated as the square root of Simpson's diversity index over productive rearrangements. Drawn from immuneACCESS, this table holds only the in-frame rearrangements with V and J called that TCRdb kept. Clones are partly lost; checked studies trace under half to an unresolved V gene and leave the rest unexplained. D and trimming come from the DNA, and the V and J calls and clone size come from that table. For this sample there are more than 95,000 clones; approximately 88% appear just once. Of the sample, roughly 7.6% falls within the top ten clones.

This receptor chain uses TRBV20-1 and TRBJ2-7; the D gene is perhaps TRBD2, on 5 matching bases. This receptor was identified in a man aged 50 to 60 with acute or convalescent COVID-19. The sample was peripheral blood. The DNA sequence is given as TGCAGTGCTCCGATACTAGGCGAGCAGTACTTC. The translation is CSAPILGEQYF.